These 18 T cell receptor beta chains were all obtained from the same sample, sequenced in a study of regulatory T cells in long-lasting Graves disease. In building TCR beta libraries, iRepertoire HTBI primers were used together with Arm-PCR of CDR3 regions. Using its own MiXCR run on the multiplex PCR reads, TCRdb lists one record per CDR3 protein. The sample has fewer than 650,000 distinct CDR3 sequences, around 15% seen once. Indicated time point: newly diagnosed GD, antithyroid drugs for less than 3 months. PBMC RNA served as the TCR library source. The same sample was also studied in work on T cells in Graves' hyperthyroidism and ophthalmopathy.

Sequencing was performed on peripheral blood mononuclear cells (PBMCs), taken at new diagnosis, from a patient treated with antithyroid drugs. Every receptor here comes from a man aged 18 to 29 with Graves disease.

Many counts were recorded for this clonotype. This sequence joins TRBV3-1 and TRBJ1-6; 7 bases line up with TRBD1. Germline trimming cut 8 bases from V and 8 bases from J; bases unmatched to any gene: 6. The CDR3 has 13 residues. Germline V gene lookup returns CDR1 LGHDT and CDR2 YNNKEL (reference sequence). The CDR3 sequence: CASHEGADSPLHF. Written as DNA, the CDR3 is TGTGCCAGCCATGAGGGGGCGGATTCACCCCTCCACTTT.

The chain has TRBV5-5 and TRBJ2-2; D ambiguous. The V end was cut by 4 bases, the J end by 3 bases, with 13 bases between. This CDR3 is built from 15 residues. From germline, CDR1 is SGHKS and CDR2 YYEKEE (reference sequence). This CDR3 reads CASSPSSTDTGELFF. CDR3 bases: TGTGCCAGCAGCCCCTCCTCGACGGACACCGGGGAGCTGTTTTTT.

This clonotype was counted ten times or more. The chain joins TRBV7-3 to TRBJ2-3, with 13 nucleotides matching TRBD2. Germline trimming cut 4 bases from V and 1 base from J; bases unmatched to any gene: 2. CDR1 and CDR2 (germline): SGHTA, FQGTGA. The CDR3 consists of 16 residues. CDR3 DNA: TGTGCCAGCAGCTCCGGGACTAGCGGGGGCACAGATACGCAGTATTTT. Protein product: CASSSGTSGGTDTQYF.

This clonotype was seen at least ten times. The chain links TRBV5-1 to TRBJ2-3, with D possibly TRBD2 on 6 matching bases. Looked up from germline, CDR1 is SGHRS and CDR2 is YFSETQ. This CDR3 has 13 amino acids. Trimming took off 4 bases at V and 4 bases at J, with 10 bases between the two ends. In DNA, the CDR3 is TGCGCCAGCAGCCTGTGGGGGGCAGATACGCAGTATTTT. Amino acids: CASSLWGADTQYF.

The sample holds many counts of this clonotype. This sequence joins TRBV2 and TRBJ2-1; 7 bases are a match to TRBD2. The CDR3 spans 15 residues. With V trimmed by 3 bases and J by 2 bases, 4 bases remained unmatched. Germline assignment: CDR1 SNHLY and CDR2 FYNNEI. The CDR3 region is CASSDEAGAYNEQFF. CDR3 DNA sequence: TGTGCCAGCAGTGACGAGGCGGGAGCCTACAATGAGCAGTTCTTC.

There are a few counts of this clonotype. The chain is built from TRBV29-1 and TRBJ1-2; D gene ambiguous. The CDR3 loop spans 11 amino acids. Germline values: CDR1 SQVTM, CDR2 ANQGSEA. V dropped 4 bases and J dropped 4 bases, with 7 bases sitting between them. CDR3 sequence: CSVVFGYGYTF. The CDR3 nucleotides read TGCAGCGTTGTGTTCGGCTATGGCTACACCTTC.

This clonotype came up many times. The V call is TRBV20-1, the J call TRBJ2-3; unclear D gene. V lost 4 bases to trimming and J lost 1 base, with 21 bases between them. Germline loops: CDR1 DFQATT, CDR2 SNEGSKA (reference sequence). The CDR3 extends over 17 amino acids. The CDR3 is CSAKSSWGVAGTDTQYF. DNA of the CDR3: TGCAGTGCTAAATCGTCGTGGGGTGTTGCTGGCACAGATACGCAGTATTTT.

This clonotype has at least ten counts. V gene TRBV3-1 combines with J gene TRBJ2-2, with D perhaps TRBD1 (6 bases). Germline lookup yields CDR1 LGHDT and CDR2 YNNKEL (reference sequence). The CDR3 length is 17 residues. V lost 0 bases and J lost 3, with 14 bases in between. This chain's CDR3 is CASSQEGAGVYTGELFF. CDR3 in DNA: TGTGCCAGCAGCCAAGAAGGGGCAGGGGTCTACACCGGGGAGCTGTTTTTT. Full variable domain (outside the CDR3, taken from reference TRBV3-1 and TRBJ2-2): DTAVSQTPKYLVTQMGNDKSIKCEQNLGHDTMYWYKQDSKKFLKIMFSYNNKELIINETVPNRFSPKSPDKAHLNLHINSLELGDSAVYFCASSQEGAGVYTGELFFGEGSRLTVL.

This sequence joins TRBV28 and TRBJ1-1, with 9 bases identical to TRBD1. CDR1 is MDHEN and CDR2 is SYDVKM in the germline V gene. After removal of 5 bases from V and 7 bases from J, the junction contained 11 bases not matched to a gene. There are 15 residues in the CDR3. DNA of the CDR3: TGTGCCAGCAGTCCTGTAGGGACAGGGTTGGATGAAGCTTTCTTT. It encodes CASSPVGTGLDEAFF.

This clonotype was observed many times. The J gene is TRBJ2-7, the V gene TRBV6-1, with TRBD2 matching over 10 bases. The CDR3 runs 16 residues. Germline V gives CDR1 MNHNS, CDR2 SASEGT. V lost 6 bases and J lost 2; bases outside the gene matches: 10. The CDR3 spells CASSRNPAGGPYEQYF. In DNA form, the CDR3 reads TGTGCCAGCAGCCGAAACCCAGCGGGAGGGCCCTACGAGCAGTACTTC.

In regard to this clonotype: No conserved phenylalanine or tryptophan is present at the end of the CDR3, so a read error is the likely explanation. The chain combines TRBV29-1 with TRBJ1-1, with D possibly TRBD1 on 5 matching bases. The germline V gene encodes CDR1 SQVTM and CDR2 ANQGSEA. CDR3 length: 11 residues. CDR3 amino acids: CSLNGGIEAFL. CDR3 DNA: TGCAGTTTGAATGGGGGGATTGAAGCTTTCCTT.

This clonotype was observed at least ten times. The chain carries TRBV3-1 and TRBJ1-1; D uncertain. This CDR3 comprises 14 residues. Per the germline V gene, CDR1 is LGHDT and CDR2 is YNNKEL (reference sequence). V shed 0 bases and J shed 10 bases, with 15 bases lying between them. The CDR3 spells CASSQDSRGERAFF. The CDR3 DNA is TGTGCCAGCAGCCAAGATAGTCGCGGAGAAAGAGCTTTCTTT.

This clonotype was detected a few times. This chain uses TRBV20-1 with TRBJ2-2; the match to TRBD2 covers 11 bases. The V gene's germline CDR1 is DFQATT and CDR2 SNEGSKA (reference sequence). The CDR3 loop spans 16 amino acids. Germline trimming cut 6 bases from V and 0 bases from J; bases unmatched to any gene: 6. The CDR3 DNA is TGCAGTGCCCCGACTAGCGGGACAGCGAACACCGGGGAGCTGTTTTTT. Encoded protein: CSAPTSGTANTGELFF.

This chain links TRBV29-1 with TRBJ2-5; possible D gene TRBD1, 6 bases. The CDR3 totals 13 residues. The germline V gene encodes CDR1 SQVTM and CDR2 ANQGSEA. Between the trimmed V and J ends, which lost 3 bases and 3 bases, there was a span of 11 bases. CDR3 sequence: CSVDRGTKETQYF. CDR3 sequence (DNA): TGCAGCGTTGATCGAGGGACAAAAGAGACCCAGTACTTC.

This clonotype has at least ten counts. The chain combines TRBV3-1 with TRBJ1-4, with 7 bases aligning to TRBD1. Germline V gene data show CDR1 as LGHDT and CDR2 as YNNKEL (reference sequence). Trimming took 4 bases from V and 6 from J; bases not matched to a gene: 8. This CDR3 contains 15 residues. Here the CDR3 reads CASSPPTGKDEKLFF. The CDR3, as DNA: TGTGCCAGCAGCCCGCCGACAGGGAAGGATGAAAAACTGTTTTTT.

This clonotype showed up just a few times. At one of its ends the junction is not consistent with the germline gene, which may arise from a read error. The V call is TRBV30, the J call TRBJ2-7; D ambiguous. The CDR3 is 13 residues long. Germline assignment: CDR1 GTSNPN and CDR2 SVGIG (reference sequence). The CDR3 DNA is TGTGCCTGGCATTCGAAGGTCTCCTACGGGCAGTACTTC. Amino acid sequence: CAWHSKVSYGQYF.

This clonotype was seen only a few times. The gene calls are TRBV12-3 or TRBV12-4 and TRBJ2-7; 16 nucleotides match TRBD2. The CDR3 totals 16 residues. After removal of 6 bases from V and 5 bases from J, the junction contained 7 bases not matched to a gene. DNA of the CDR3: TGTGCCAGCAGCAATTCCGGGACTAGCGGGAGGGACGAGCAGTACTTC. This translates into CASSNSGTSGRDEQYF.

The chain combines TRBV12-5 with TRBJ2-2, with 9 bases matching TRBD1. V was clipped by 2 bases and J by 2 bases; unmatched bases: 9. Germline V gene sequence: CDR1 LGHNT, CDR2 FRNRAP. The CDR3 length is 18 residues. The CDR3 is CASGLLLPGQGNTGELFF. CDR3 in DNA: TGTGCTAGTGGTTTGTTACTACCGGGACAGGGAAACACCGGGGAGCTGTTTTTT.